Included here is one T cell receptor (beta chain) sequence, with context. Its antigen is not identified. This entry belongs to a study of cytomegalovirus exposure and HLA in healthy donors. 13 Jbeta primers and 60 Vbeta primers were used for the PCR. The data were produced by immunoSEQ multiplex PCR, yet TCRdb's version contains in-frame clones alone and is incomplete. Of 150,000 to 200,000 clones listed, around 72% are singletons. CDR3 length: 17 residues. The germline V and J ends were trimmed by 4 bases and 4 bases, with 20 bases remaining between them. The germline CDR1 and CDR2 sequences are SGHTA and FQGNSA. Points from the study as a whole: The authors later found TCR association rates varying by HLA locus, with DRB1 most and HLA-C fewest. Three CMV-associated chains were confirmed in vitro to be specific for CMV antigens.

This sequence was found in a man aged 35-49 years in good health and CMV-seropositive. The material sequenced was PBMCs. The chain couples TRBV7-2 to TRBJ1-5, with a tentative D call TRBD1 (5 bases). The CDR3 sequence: CASSSLPPGTSNQPQHF. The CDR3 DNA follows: TGTGCCAGCAGCTCCCTCCCCCCGGGGACTTCTAATCAGCCCCAGCATTTT.